Below are 13 T cell receptor beta chains sequenced from a single sample in a study of CXCR3-negative and CXCR3-positive naive CD8 T cells. Libraries were UMI-labeled 5' RACE TRB cDNA. No DNA is given; TCRdb re-called the 5' RACE reads and lists each CDR3 protein once. The table lists 50,000 to 75,000 distinct CDR3 sequences, with 4.3% in the top ten. Sequencing was done on a sample of naive CXCR3- CD8+ T cells from blood. The subset was: CD45RO-CCR7+CD27+CD95- naive CD8+ T cells lacking CXCR3 (TNR3-). These receptors all come from a human donor in good health. Some clones in this sample may be carry-over from other donors' samples.

The rearrangement uses TRBV5-1 and TRBJ2-2. The CDR3 length is 17 residues. Germline values: CDR1 SGHRS, CDR2 YFSETQ. The CDR3 loop reads CASSLTPDGSNTGELFF.

The rearrangement uses TRBV11-1 and TRBJ1-1; with no DNA, the TCRdb D assignment of TRBD1 cannot be verified. Germline V lookup: CDR1 SGHAT, CDR2 FQDESV (reference sequence). This CDR3 contains 22 residues. The CDR3 loop reads CASSLGGFRDSGDRGLNTEAFF.

The chain is built from TRBV6-5 and TRBJ2-2. The germline CDR1 and CDR2 sequences are MNHEY and SVGAGI. This CDR3 has 15 amino acids. Here the CDR3 reads CASSYSEGKTGELFF.

The CDR3 is CATQGAPGAFF. The rearrangement links TRBV15 to TRBJ1-1; the TCRdb call, TRBD1, lacks DNA for checking. The length of the CDR3 is 11 residues. The germline gives CDR1 LNHNV, CDR2 YYDKDF (reference sequence).

The V gene is TRBV7-2, the J gene TRBJ2-3; TCRdb names TRBD1, which stays unverified in the absence of DNA. The CDR3 runs 18 residues. Per the germline V gene, CDR1 is SGHTA and CDR2 is FQGNSA. The CDR3 loop is CASNRYYPGGGQADTQYF. Supplemented by reference TRBV7-2 and TRBJ2-3, the full variable domain reads GAGVSQSPSNKVTEKGKDVELRCDPISGHTALYWYRQSLGQGLEFLIYFQGNSAPDKSGLPSDRFSAERTGGSVSTLTIQRTQQEDSAVYLCASNRYYPGGGQADTQYFGPGTRLTVL.

V gene TRBV29-1 combines with J gene TRBJ1-3; absent DNA, TCRdb's TRBD1 call cannot be checked. CDR3 length: 16 residues. Germline V gives CDR1 SQVTM, CDR2 ANQGSEA. The CDR3 here is CSVEDLGDSSGNTIYF.

The chain employs TRBV28 and TRBJ1-5; TCRdb reports TRBD1, a call that lacks DNA to check it against. Germline V CDR1 and CDR2: MDHEN, SYDVKM. CDR3 length equals 12 residues. CDR3 sequence: CASITGGEPQHF.

V is TRBV29-1 and J is TRBJ2-3; the D call from TCRdb, TRBD1, cannot be confirmed without DNA. Germline values: CDR1 SQVTM, CDR2 ANQGSEA. This CDR3 has 14 amino acids. CDR3 loop: CSVHGLEGADTQYF.

V is TRBV28 and J is TRBJ2-1; the D call of TRBD1 rests on TCRdb alone, since no DNA is present to check it. This CDR3 is 15 amino acids long. CDR1 MDHEN and CDR2 SYDVKM come from the germline V gene. The CDR3 region is CASQEGAFSYNEQFF.

V is TRBV14 and J is TRBJ1-1; TCRdb's assignment of TRBD1 cannot be checked, as there is no DNA. Germline CDR1 reads SGHDN; CDR2 reads FVKESK. This CDR3 has 16 residues. This CDR3 reads CASSQDPGTENTEAFF.

J is TRBJ2-1 and V is TRBV7-9. Germline-derived CDR1 and CDR2 are SEHNR and FQNEAQ (reference sequence). The CDR3 length is 16 residues. The CDR3 loop reads CASTDPRHRSYNEQFF. The entire variable domain, with the rest obtained from reference TRBV7-9 and TRBJ2-1, is as follows: DTGVSQNPRHKITKRGQNVTFRCDPISEHNRLYWYRQTLGQGPEFLTYFQNEAQLEKSRLLSDRFSAERPKGSFSTLEIQRTEQGDSAMYLCASTDPRHRSYNEQFFGPGTRLTVL.

The CDR3 is CAISEWGQETQYF. The chain links TRBV10-3 to TRBJ2-5. Germline loops: CDR1 ENHRY, CDR2 SYGVKD. The CDR3 covers 13 residues.

The rearrangement uses TRBV7-9 and TRBJ2-3; the D call of TRBD1 rests on TCRdb alone, since no DNA is present to check it. In germline, CDR1 is SEHNR, CDR2 FQNEAQ (reference sequence). The CDR3 extends over 15 amino acids. CDR3 in amino acids: CASSLLGGITDTQYF.